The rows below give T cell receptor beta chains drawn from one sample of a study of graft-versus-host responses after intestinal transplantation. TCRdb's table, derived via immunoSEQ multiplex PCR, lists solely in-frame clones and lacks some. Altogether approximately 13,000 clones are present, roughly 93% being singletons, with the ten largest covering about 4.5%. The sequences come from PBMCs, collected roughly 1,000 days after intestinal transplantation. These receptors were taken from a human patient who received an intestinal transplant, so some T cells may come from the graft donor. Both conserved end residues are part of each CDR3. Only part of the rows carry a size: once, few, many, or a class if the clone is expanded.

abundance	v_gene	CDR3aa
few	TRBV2	CASGADSINSPLHF
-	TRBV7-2	CASSFPEPYNEQFF
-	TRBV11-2	CASSPPGVGYGYTF
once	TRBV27	CASSFTGRGETEAFF
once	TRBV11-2	CASSLGVTGYDTIYF
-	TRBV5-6	CASSVGRAGGRSVELFF
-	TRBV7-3	CASSDSTSGDADTQYF
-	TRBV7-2	CASSLARLRYEQYF
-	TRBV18	CASSPSRTYLGTGELFF
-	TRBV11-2	CASSRQILSGNTIYF
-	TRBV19	CASSWGRTGPFYTF
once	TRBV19	CASSTPRTSGQETQYF
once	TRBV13	CASSVGGDEQYF
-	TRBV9	CASSVEWGGTGELFF
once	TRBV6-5	CASSPPSGNTIYF
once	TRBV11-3	CASSLVANEQFF
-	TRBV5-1	CASSGEAWNSPLHF
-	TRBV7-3	CASSLYGSMGIQYF
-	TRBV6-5	CASSRNTEAFF
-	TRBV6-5	CASSSGQIYGYTF
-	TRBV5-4	CASSPDREPYEQYF
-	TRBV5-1	CASSLEQGVYGYTF
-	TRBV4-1	CASSPQGSTEAFF
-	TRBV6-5	CASSYDRGSGNTIYF
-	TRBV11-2	CASSLERGLGDGYTF
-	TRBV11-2	CASSLVRGGNQPQHF
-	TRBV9	CASSVDPGTGPYEQYF
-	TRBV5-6	CASSGTGAPNEKLFF
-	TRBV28	CASSTRLRDGYNEQFF
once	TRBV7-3	CASRSSANTGELFF
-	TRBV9	CASSVGGGPNQPQHF
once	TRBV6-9	CASSPGTGSYEQYF
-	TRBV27	CASSLQGTYEQYF
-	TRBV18	CASSPGIFMNTEAFF
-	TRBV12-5	CASGGDRVTGANVLTF
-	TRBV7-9	CASSHGTGANQPQHF
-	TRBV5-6	CASSRSTGLNEQFF
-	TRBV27	CASSPAGLVEAFF
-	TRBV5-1	CASSLRGVTSTDTQYF
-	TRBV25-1	CASSGPYTGGPIRETQYF
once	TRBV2	CASSESRSGANVLTF
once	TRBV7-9	CASRVGAAQETQYF
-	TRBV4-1	CASSQRSGDEQFF
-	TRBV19	CASSIDSSGGRYEQYF
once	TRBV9	CASSVQLGQPQHF
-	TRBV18	CASSPRGGQETQYF
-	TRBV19	CASSNGGSSYNEQFF
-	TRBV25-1	CASSGGWAEAFF
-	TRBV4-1	CASSQDQTGASIYNEQFF
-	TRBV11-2	CASSSALFVRGGEQYF